Below are 10 T cell receptor beta chains sequenced from a single sample in a study of T cell changes during pregnancy in multiple sclerosis. Libraries were prepared by immunoSEQ multiplex PCR; TCRdb keeps only in-frame clonotypes and omits some of them. The profile shows around 8,100 clones, around 90% of them singletons. The sequenced sample was CD8+ T cells from peripheral blood mononuclear cells, obtained in the first trimester of pregnancy. These receptors were taken from a female donor in good health, enrolled as a control in a pregnancy study.

This chain connects TRBV20-1 to TRBJ2-1, with D possibly matching TRBD2 (6 bases). CDR1 and CDR2 (germline): DFQATT, SNEGSKA (reference sequence). This CDR3 contains 10 residues. V gave up 6 bases and J gave up 11 bases, with 11 bases separating them. The CDR3 is CSAEGLQQFF. CDR3 in DNA: TGCAGTGCGGAGGGACTGCAGCAGTTCTTC.

This clone showed up just a few times. The rearrangement uses TRBV6-1 and TRBJ2-7; D not certain. CDR1 MNHNS and CDR2 SASEGT come from the germline V gene. This CDR3 is 15 amino acids long. V was cut by 7 bases and J by 3 bases, with 19 bases left in between. The CDR3: CASTTESGTYYEQYF. In DNA, the CDR3 is TGTGCCAGCACCACGGAGAGTGGCACGTACTACGAGCAGTACTTC.

V is TRBV23-1 and J is TRBJ1-2, with 7 bases matching TRBD1. TRBV23-1 is labeled an ORF, and its function is uncertain. V dropped 4 bases and J dropped 1; count of bases not matched to a gene: 3. CDR3 length equals 14 residues. The CDR3 nucleotides read TGCGCCAGCAGTCGGGACAGCCTTAACTATGGCTACACCTTC. Protein product: CASSRDSLNYGYTF.

The V call is TRBV27, the J call TRBJ2-4; no clear D. CDR3 length: 16 residues. Germline V CDR1 and CDR2: MNHEY, SMNVEV (reference sequence). V was clipped by 6 bases and J by 0 bases, with 15 bases between them. CDR3 protein: CASSRDPSGAKNIQYF. CDR3 nucleotides: TGTGCCAGCAGCCGAGACCCCTCAGGAGCCAAAAACATTCAGTACTTC.

The chain joins TRBV28 to TRBJ1-3; TRBD1 matches 7 bases. V was clipped by 6 bases and J by 3 bases; unmatched bases: 17. This CDR3 spans 18 amino acids. Germline CDR1 is MDHEN and CDR2 is SYDVKM. The CDR3 sequence: CASSEPTGQAMLGNTIYF. The CDR3 DNA is TGTGCCAGCAGCGAACCGACAGGACAGGCAATGCTTGGAAACACCATATATTTT.

The rearrangement links TRBV7-9 to TRBJ2-3; D not resolved. V lost 6 bases and J 6 bases, leaving 13 bases between the germline ends. The CDR3 is 13 amino acids. Per the germline V gene, CDR1 is SEHNR and CDR2 is FQNEAQ (reference sequence). The CDR3 DNA reads TGTGCCAGCAGGCTTTTAGGAGAGGATACGCAGTATTTT. Translating gives CASRLLGEDTQYF.

The chain employs TRBV15 and TRBJ2-3, with D unresolved. The V gene's germline CDR1 is LNHNV and CDR2 YYDKDF (reference sequence). The CDR3 totals 13 residues. V shed 4 bases and J shed 2 bases, with 7 bases lying between them. CDR3 nucleotide sequence: TGTGCCACCAGCAAGGAGAACACAGATACGCAGTATTTT. This sequence encodes CATSKENTDTQYF.

The rearrangement links TRBV5-1 to TRBJ1-1, with 8 bases that match TRBD1. There are 16 residues in the CDR3. CDR1 and CDR2 (germline): SGHRS, YFSETQ. With 3 bases clipped from V and 0 bases from J, the junction kept 7 bases outside the gene matches. The CDR3 loop is CASSSQGARVNTEAFF. The CDR3 DNA is TGCGCCAGCAGCTCGCAGGGGGCGCGGGTGAACACTGAAGCTTTCTTT.

This chain uses TRBV14 with TRBJ1-1; D ambiguous. Between the trimmed V and J ends, which lost 6 bases and 7 bases, there was a span of 12 bases. There are 12 residues in the CDR3. CDR1 and CDR2 (germline): SGHDN, FVKESK. The DNA for the CDR3 is TGTGCCAGCAGTGGGCAGGCAAGTGAAGCTTTCTTT. This gives the protein CASSGQASEAFF.

The chain joins TRBV27 to TRBJ2-7, with D tentatively TRBD1 (5 bases). Trimming took off 7 bases at V and 2 bases at J, with 12 bases between the two ends. Germline values: CDR1 MNHEY, CDR2 SMNVEV (reference sequence). This CDR3 has 13 residues. The CDR3 sequence is CASKMGQAYEQYF. CDR3 nucleotide sequence: TGTGCCAGCAAAATGGGGCAGGCCTACGAGCAGTACTTC.